Each of the 17 T cell receptor beta chains below was sequenced from the same sample in a study of cytomegalovirus exposure and HLA in healthy donors. The primer mix had 60 Vbeta and 13 Jbeta primers. Some clones are missing from TCRdb's copy, which holds only in-frame ones; the method was immunoSEQ multiplex PCR. The profile covers about 150,000 clones, with over 65% appearing a single time and 1.4% taken by the ten largest. The sample consisted of PBMCs. All receptors come from a woman in her 30s in good health and CMV-seropositive.

J is TRBJ1-2 and V is TRBV5-1, with 7 bases aligning to TRBD1. The germline gives CDR1 SGHRS, CDR2 YFSETQ. This CDR3 has 15 amino acids. J gave up 0 bases and V 5 bases, and 7 bases lay outside the gene matches. The CDR3 is CASRPGTDPNYGYTF. The CDR3 bases are TGCGCCAGCAGGCCCGGGACAGATCCTAACTATGGCTACACCTTC.

The rearrangement uses TRBV27 and TRBJ2-5, with a tentative D call TRBD2 (5 bases). Germline CDR1 and CDR2: MNHEY and SMNVEV (reference sequence). The CDR3 has 13 amino acids. V was trimmed by 3 bases and J by 5 bases, leaving 10 bases between them. The CDR3 loop reads CASSFWGEETQYF. The CDR3 DNA follows: TGTGCCAGCAGTTTTTGGGGAGAGGAGACCCAGTACTTC.

This clone was seen just once. Other DNA sequences in this sample translate to the same CDR3. The chain recombines TRBV5-1 with TRBJ2-7, with D uncertain. The germline V gene has CDR1 SGHRS and CDR2 YFSETQ. The CDR3 extends over 12 amino acids. Trimming took 4 bases from V and 0 from J, leaving 5 bases between them. Here the CDR3 DNA reads TGCGCCAGCAGCCCGAGCTCCTACGAGCAGTACTTC. Its protein product is CASSPSSYEQYF.

The rearrangement links TRBV19 to TRBJ2-2; D may be TRBD1 (6 bases). CDR1 is LNHDA and CDR2 is SQIVND in the germline V gene (reference sequence). This CDR3 is built from 15 residues. Trimming took 1 base from V and 4 from J, leaving 10 bases between them. The CDR3 DNA is TGTGCCAGTAGTATAGTGGCAGGGGCCACCGGGGAGCTGTTTTTT. Its translation is CASSIVAGATGELFF.

The CDR3 reads CASSRDSQETQYF. For the CDR3, the DNA is TGTGCCAGCAGCCGGGACTCCCAAGAGACCCAGTACTTC. The rearrangement joins TRBV2 to TRBJ2-5; possible D gene TRBD2, 6 bases. The germline V and J ends were trimmed by 6 bases and 1 base, with 9 bases remaining between them. Germline assignment: CDR1 SNHLY and CDR2 FYNNEI. This CDR3 has 13 amino acids.

The V gene is TRBV11-3, the J gene TRBJ1-1; D gene uncertain. Germline V gene data show CDR1 as SGHNT and CDR2 as YENEEA. The germline V and J ends were trimmed by 5 bases and 3 bases, with 13 bases remaining between them. The CDR3 runs to 14 residues. CDR3 in DNA: TGTGCCAGCAGCGCCTTAAGAGGTGACACTGAAGCTTTCTTT. Its protein is CASSALRGDTEAFF.

This rearrangement joins TRBV28 to TRBJ1-1; TRBD1 matches 9 bases. After removal of 2 bases from V and 3 bases from J, the junction contained 10 bases not matched to a gene. The germline V gene has CDR1 MDHEN and CDR2 SYDVKM. This CDR3 region has 17 residues. CDR3 DNA: TGTGCCAGCAGTTTAGGAGGGGTACAGGGGGCGGACACTGAAGCTTTCTTT. This sequence encodes CASSLGGVQGADTEAFF.

This chain uses TRBV30 with TRBJ2-1; D uncertain. V was cut by 5 bases and J by 0 bases, with 8 bases left in between. The germline V gene encodes CDR1 GTSNPN and CDR2 SVGIG (reference sequence). The CDR3 consists of 13 residues. CDR3 amino acids: CAWGSGSYNEQFF. For the CDR3, the DNA is TGTGCCTGGGGGTCGGGCTCCTACAATGAGCAGTTCTTC.

CDR3 residues: CASSPRTGLKLNEKLFF. The CDR3 nucleotides are TGTGCCAGTAGTCCCCGGACAGGGCTGAAGTTGAATGAAAAACTGTTTTTT. The V call is TRBV19, the J call TRBJ1-4; 8 bases line up with TRBD1. The germline CDR1 and CDR2 sequences are LNHDA and SQIVND (reference sequence). The CDR3 is 17 residues long. After removal of 5 bases from V and 5 bases from J, the junction contained 13 bases not matched to a gene.

The chain employs TRBV5-1 and TRBJ2-1; TRBD2 matches 9 bases. The trim removed 3 bases at V and 7 bases at J, leaving 8 bases unmatched. Germline V gene lookup returns CDR1 SGHRS and CDR2 YFSETQ. The CDR3 contains 15 residues. The CDR3 here is CASSSITSGYNEQFF. The CDR3, as DNA: TGCGCCAGCAGCTCTATAACTAGCGGGTATAATGAGCAGTTCTTC.

In regard to this clone: Other DNA sequences in this specimen translate into the identical CDR3. This chain connects TRBV9 to TRBJ1-2; 10 bases are shared with TRBD1. With V trimmed by 0 bases and J by 1 base, 0 bases remained unmatched. The CDR3 is 15 residues long. In germline, CDR1 is SGDLS, CDR2 YYNGEE. The CDR3 DNA follows: TGTGCCAGCAGCGTAGGGACAGGGGGTAACTATGGCTACACCTTC. Translating it yields CASSVGTGGNYGYTF.

This clone was picked up a small number of times. The J gene is TRBJ2-5, the V gene TRBV7-2, with 11 bases lining up with TRBD2. Per germline, CDR1 SGHTA and CDR2 FQGNSA. CDR3 length equals 15 residues. J gave up 1 base and V 5 bases, and 3 bases lay outside the gene matches. The CDR3 reads CASSLTSGVQETQYF. CDR3 DNA: TGTGCCAGCAGCCTGACTAGCGGGGTCCAAGAGACCCAGTACTTC.

This chain uses TRBV6-5 with TRBJ2-7; D unresolved. The CDR3 totals 14 residues. V was shortened by 0 bases and J by 6 bases, with 12 bases between the two germline ends. CDR1 and CDR2 from the germline V gene are MNHEY and SVGAGI. CDR3 region: CASSYSTSGAEQYF. In DNA, the CDR3 is TGTGCCAGCAGTTACTCGACGTCGGGTGCCGAGCAGTACTTC.

The rearrangement joins TRBV19 to TRBJ1-5; D is ambiguous. The CDR3 totals 15 residues. V shed 4 bases and J shed 0 bases, with 10 bases lying between them. The germline gives CDR1 LNHDA, CDR2 SQIVND (reference sequence). CDR3 sequence reads: CASSRTRDSNQPQHF. The CDR3 nucleotides read TGTGCCAGTAGTAGGACTCGCGATAGCAATCAGCCCCAGCATTTT.

The chain uses TRBV28 and TRBJ2-6; D unresolved. The CDR3 is 16 residues long. Germline values: CDR1 MDHEN, CDR2 SYDVKM. Trimming removed 6 bases at V and 0 bases at J, with 12 bases between. The CDR3 coding sequence is TGTGCCAGCAGACCAGTACACCCCTCTGGGGCCAACGTCCTGACTTTC. Translated, it gives CASRPVHPSGANVLTF.

This CDR3 reads CASSLLDSGRSTDTQYF. For the CDR3, the DNA is TGTGCCAGCAGTCTCTTAGATAGCGGGAGATCCACAGATACGCAGTATTTT. The chain uses TRBV28 and TRBJ2-3; 9 bases are a match to TRBD2. The CDR3 sequence is 17 residues long. V lost 5 bases to trimming and J lost 2 bases; unmatched junction nucleotides: 11. In germline, CDR1 is MDHEN, CDR2 SYDVKM.

The rearrangement links TRBV4-1 to TRBJ1-4; 7 bases fit TRBD1. Germline V CDR1 and CDR2: MGHRA, YSYEKL. There are 15 residues in the CDR3. V dropped 2 bases and J dropped 7; count of bases not matched to a gene: 7. The CDR3 DNA is TGCGCCAGCAGCCAAATACAGGGGTGGGTTGAAAAACTGTTTTTT. This translates into CASSQIQGWVEKLFF.